The T cell receptor beta chain under discussion was sequenced for a study of T cell changes during pregnancy in multiple sclerosis. Germline values: CDR1 GTSNPN, CDR2 SVGIG (reference sequence). The CDR3 is made up of 10 amino acids. V was shortened by 3 bases and J by 5 bases, with 4 bases between the two germline ends. Clones were sequenced by immunoSEQ multiplex PCR, and TCRdb holds only the in-frame ones, with some missing. This table has some 28,000 clones, approximately 90% appearing once. This TCR was recovered from a female donor in good health, enrolled as a control in a pregnancy study. The J gene is TRBJ1-1, the V gene TRBV30, with unresolved D. The material was CD4+ T cells from peripheral blood mononuclear cells, obtained in the first trimester of pregnancy. The CDR3 coding sequence is TGTGCCTGGAGGAGAACTGAAGCTTTCTTT. Translation: CAWRRTEAFF.